This TCR beta chain was recovered during a study of blood T cell repertoires in COVID-19. The overall study: The study drew acute and convalescent COVID-19 samples from the United States, Italy and Spain. In each case, the material was cDNA or gDNA derived from T cells, B-cell-depleted T cells, or PBMCs.

Authors' analysis steps: Amplification with reference gene primers provided the estimates of nucleated cell counts. Sequencing used immunoSEQ multiplex PCR; TCRdb keeps in-frame clones, though not all of them. The V and J calls and clone size are taken from that table; D and trimming were inferred from the DNA. The table shows more than 40,000 clones, with around nine tenths occurring only once. This CDR3 comprises 17 residues. Germline CDR1 and CDR2: MNHEY and SMNVEV (reference sequence). V was shortened by 2 bases and J by 2 bases, with 18 bases between the two germline ends. Input material: peripheral blood. The origin of this receptor is a man older than 75 with acute or convalescent COVID-19. The chain is built from TRBV27 and TRBJ1-1; maybe TRBD1 (5 bases). The CDR3 DNA reads TGTGCCAGCAGTTTACGAGGACAAGGTAGTGTAAACACTGAAGCTTTCTTT. Residues: CASSLRGQGSVNTEAFF.